The rows below give T cell receptor beta chains drawn from one sample of a study of blood T cell repertoires in COVID-19. Only in-frame clones appear in the TCRdb table, and some are missing; sequencing was by immunoSEQ multiplex PCR. This table holds more than 300,000 clones, roughly 90% found once. Specimen: peripheral blood. The receptor set was obtained from a woman in her 40s with COVID-19, enrolled during active disease. The CDR3 runs from the conserved cysteine through the conserved F or W. D genes are given only for firm matches. Size tells how often a clone was seen (once, few, many) or the class of an expanded clone, and some rows leave it out.

j_call d_call v_call clone_size cdr3_aa cdr3_nt
TRBJ1-3 . TRBV27 few CASKQNPRSGNTIYF TGTGCCAGCAAACAGAACCCTCGCTCTGGAAACACCATATATTTT
TRBJ2-5 . TRBV12-3/TRBV12-4 . CAIGQGYETQYF TGTGCTATCGGCCAGGGGTACGAGACCCAGTACTTC
TRBJ1-5 . TRBV5-1 . CASKEGMSNQPQHF TGCGCCAGCAAGGAGGGGATGAGCAATCAGCCCCAGCATTTT
TRBJ2-7 . TRBV7-9 few CASSLGGTSNYEQYF TGTGCCAGCAGCTTGGGAGGGACATCGAACTACGAGCAGTACTTC
TRBJ2-1 . TRBV14 . CASGLTRSYNEQFF TGTGCCAGCGGTCTAACTCGGTCCTACAATGAGCAGTTCTTC
TRBJ2-1 TRBD1 TRBV2 . CASSEDRNYNEQFF TGTGCCAGCAGTGAGGACAGGAATTACAATGAGCAGTTCTTC
TRBJ1-5 TRBD1 TRBV4-2 few CASSSTEGAAFQHF TGTGCCAGCAGCTCCACGGAGGGGGCTGCGTTCCAGCATTTT
TRBJ2-5 . TRBV27 . CASRYLAVGRETQYF TGTGCCAGCAGATACTTAGCGGTGGGGCGGGAGACCCAGTACTTC
TRBJ1-2 TRBD1 TRBV14 . CASSQARTGGLYGYTF TGTGCCAGCAGCCAAGCCCGGACAGGGGGCCTCTATGGCTACACCTTC
TRBJ1-2 . TRBV11-2 . CASSQSRGLGYTF TGTGCCAGCAGCCAGTCAAGGGGACTTGGCTACACCTTC
TRBJ2-1 TRBD2 TRBV7-8 . CASSGTSGRSSYNEQFF TGTGCCAGCAGTGGGACTAGCGGGCGAAGCTCCTACAATGAGCAGTTCTTC
TRBJ1-1 . TRBV9 . CASSVAGQGSAENTEAFF TGTGCCAGCAGCGTAGCTGGGCAGGGTTCGGCAGAGAACACTGAAGCTTTCTTT
TRBJ1-1 . TRBV30 . CAWSKGPNTEAFF TGTGCCTGGAGTAAGGGGCCGAACACTGAAGCTTTCTTT
TRBJ1-1 TRBD1 TRBV15 . CATSPGQGRTEAFF TGTGCCACCAGCCCCGGACAGGGTAGAACTGAAGCTTTCTTT
TRBJ1-2 . TRBV7-9 . CASSPWGQNGYTF TGTGCCAGCAGCCCGTGGGGGCAAAATGGCTACACCTTC
TRBJ1-4 . TRBV6-5 . CASSPAARREKLFF TGTGCCAGCAGTCCTGCGGCACGGAGGGAAAAACTGTTTTTT
TRBJ1-1 TRBD1 TRBV7-2 . CASSPYRGGGFGTEAFF TGTGCCAGCAGCCCTTACAGGGGCGGAGGATTCGGCACTGAAGCTTTCTTT
TRBJ1-1 TRBD1 TRBV18 few CASSATGTDTEAFF TGTGCCAGCTCAGCGACAGGGACGGACACTGAAGCTTTCTTT
TRBJ2-3 . TRBV4-3 . CASSQDHKGITDTQYF TGCGCCAGCAGCCAAGATCATAAGGGGATCACAGATACGCAGTATTTT
TRBJ2-1 . TRBV28 . CASSWNPRVSLYNEQFF TGTGCCAGCAGTTGGAACCCGCGGGTCTCCCTCTACAATGAGCAGTTCTTC
TRBJ2-1 . TRBV28 . CASSSTGSGNEQFF TGTGCCAGCAGTTCCACAGGGTCAGGCAATGAGCAGTTCTTC
TRBJ1-4 . TRBV18 . CASSLGKDTGYFNEKLFF TGTGCCAGCTCACTAGGAAAGGACACAGGGTACTTTAATGAAAAACTGTTTTTT
TRBJ2-1 TRBD2 TRBV4-1 once CASSDPGAGGERNEQFF TGCGCCAGCAGCGACCCCGGAGCGGGAGGGGAGAGGAATGAGCAGTTCTTC
TRBJ2-7 . TRBV7-9 few CASSLIGRLSEQYF TGTGCCAGCAGCTTAATAGGGAGGCTCTCCGAGCAGTACTTC
TRBJ1-1 . TRBV18 . CASSPLHLDTEAFF TGTGCCAGCTCACCACTCCACTTAGACACTGAAGCTTTCTTT
TRBJ2-1 TRBD2 TRBV19 once CASSIVSLGLAGGPASYNEQFF TGTGCCAGTAGTATAGTTTCCTTGGGACTAGCGGGGGGGCCTGCCTCCTACAATGAGCAGTTCTTC
TRBJ1-5 . TRBV28 . CASSSGTPSNQPQHF TGTGCCAGCAGTTCGGGGACACCAAGCAATCAGCCCCAGCATTTT
TRBJ1-1 . TRBV10-3 . CASTRGNTEAFF TGTGCCTCAACCCGAGGGAACACTGAAGCTTTCTTT
TRBJ1-2 . TRBV7-2 . CASSLDSYGYTF TGTGCCAGCAGCTTAGACTCGTATGGCTACACCTTC
TRBJ2-5 . TRBV29-1 . CSVDRQGRSVTQETQYF TGCAGCGTTGACCGCCAGGGCCGATCAGTAACCCAAGAGACCCAGTACTTC
TRBJ2-3 TRBD2 TRBV5-4 . CASSPGGSRGSDTQYF TGTGCCAGCAGCCCGGGAGGATCTAGGGGTTCAGATACGCAGTATTTT
TRBJ1-2 . TRBV27 . CASSFSHSYGYTF TGTGCCAGCAGTTTTAGTCATAGCTATGGCTACACCTTC
TRBJ1-4 . TRBV5-1 once CASSPMEVRGGVNEKLFF TGCGCCAGCAGCCCCATGGAGGTCAGAGGGGGTGTTAATGAAAAACTGTTTTTT
TRBJ2-3 TRBD2 TRBV29-1 . CSAQGVEREGTDTQYF TGCAGCGCCCAAGGTGTGGAGCGGGAGGGCACAGATACGCAGTATTTT
TRBJ2-3 TRBD1 TRBV9 . CASSQTGYSTDTQYF TGTGCCAGCAGCCAGACAGGGTATAGCACAGATACGCAGTATTTT
TRBJ2-5 . TRBV19 . CASNPGAFDSETQYF TGTGCCAGTAATCCGGGAGCTTTTGATTCGGAGACCCAGTACTTC
TRBJ2-7 TRBD2 TRBV5-4 . CASSPLRGGSSYEQYF TGTGCCAGCAGCCCCCTTCGCGGCGGGAGCTCCTACGAGCAGTACTTC
TRBJ2-5 . TRBV19 once CASSRATGETQYF TGTGCCAGTAGTAGGGCGACGGGGGAGACCCAGTACTTC
TRBJ2-7 TRBD1 TRBV28 once CASSGTGAYEQYF TGTGCCAGCAGCGGGACAGGGGCCTACGAGCAGTACTTC
TRBJ1-1 TRBD1 TRBV16 . CASSPIQGQGAHGTEAFF TGTGCCAGCAGCCCGATCCAGGGACAGGGGGCGCATGGAACTGAAGCTTTCTTT
TRBJ2-3 . TRBV4-1 . CASSFPTELGTDTQYF TGCGCCAGCAGCTTCCCCACTGAACTAGGCACAGATACGCAGTATTTT
TRBJ1-1 . TRBV5-1 . CASSLNRQVNTEAFF TGCGCCAGCAGCTTGAACCGACAGGTGAACACTGAAGCTTTCTTT
TRBJ1-6 TRBD1 TRBV19 . CASSTGTANSPLHF TGTGCCAGTAGCACCGGGACAGCCAATTCACCCCTCCACTTT
TRBJ2-1 . TRBV28 . CASSLNEQFF TGTGCCAGCAGTCTCAATGAGCAGTTCTTC
TRBJ1-1 TRBD1 TRBV28 . CASSFYGRTGAFGDTEAFF TGTGCCAGCAGTTTTTATGGCCGAACAGGGGCCTTTGGGGACACTGAAGCTTTCTTT
TRBJ2-6 TRBD1 TRBV9 . CASSTLPGQGIGAGANVLTF TGTGCCAGCAGCACCTTACCGGGACAGGGAATAGGAGCTGGGGCCAACGTCCTGACTTTC
TRBJ2-7 TRBD1 TRBV28 few CASTTGQGRNEQYF TGTGCCAGCACTACCGGACAGGGAAGGAACGAGCAGTACTTC
TRBJ2-1 . TRBV28 . CASSSSLAEYNEQFF .
TRBJ1-4 . TRBV18 . CASSPPTPNEKLFF TGTGCCAGCTCACCACCAACTCCAAATGAAAAACTGTTTTTT
TRBJ2-3 . TRBV27 . CASSFPGIEGPGDTQYF TGTGCCAGCAGTTTTCCTGGTATTGAGGGCCCGGGTGATACGCAGTATTTT
TRBJ1-1 . TRBV5-5 . CASSFYRENTEAFF TGTGCCAGCAGCTTTTACAGGGAGAACACTGAAGCTTTCTTT
TRBJ1-1 TRBD1 TRBV27 once CASRQGASEAFF TGTGCCAGCAGACAGGGGGCCTCTGAAGCTTTCTTT
TRBJ2-3 . TRBV27 few CASSDSSPTDTQYF TGTGCCAGCAGCGACTCATCCCCCACAGATACGCAGTATTTT
TRBJ1-3 TRBD1 TRBV7-2 . CASSRDRVSGNTIYF TGTGCCAGCAGCAGAGACAGGGTTTCTGGAAACACCATATATTTT
TRBJ1-1 TRBD1 TRBV18 . CASSPYRGLSEAFF TGTGCCAGCTCACCATACAGGGGGCTCTCTGAAGCTTTCTTT